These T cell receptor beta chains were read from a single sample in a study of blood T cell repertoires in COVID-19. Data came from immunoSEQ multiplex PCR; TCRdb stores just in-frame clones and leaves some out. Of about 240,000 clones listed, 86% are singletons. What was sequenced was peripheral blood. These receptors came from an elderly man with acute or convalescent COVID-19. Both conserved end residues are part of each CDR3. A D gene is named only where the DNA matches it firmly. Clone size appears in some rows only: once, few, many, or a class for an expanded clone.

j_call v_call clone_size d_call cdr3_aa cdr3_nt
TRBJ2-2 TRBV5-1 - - CASSLRPAGVTGELFF TGCGCCAGCAGCTTGAGGCCCGCAGGGGTCACCGGGGAGCTGTTTTTT
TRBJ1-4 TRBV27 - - CASSFRGMEKLFF TGTGCCAGCAGTTTCAGGGGCATGGAAAAACTGTTTTTT
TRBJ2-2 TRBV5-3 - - CARSLLTSPGELFF TGTGCCAGAAGCCTTTTGACTAGTCCCGGGGAGCTGTTTTTT
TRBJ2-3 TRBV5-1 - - CASSYGQEGIDTQYF TGCGCCAGCAGCTACGGACAGGAGGGTATAGATACGCAGTATTTT
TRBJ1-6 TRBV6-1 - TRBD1 CASSEEGAGGHTLQIF TGTGCCAGCAGTGAAGAGGGGGCAGGGGGTCATACCCTGCAGATTTTT
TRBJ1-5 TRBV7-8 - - CASSPTSMSNQPQHF TGTGCCAGCAGCCCGACATCTATGAGCAATCAGCCCCAGCATTTT
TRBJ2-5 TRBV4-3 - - CASSQDPRGQETQYF TGCGCCAGCAGCCAAGATCCCCGGGGGCAAGAGACCCAGTACTTC
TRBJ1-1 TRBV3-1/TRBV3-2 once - CASSYGEQAEAFF TGTGCCAGCAGCTACGGCGAACAGGCTGAAGCTTTCTTT
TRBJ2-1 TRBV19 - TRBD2 CASSKAGPVYNEQFF TGTGCCAGTAGTAAAGCGGGGCCGGTCTACAATGAGCAGTTCTTC
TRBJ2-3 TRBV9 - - CASSLSVGEDTQYF TGTGCCAGCAGTCTTTCGGTGGGAGAAGATACGCAGTATTTT
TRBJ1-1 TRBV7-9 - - CASTLGGNTEAFF TGTGCCAGCACCCTAGGTGGGAACACTGAAGCTTTCTTT
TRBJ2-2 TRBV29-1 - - CSVDSWNTGELFF TGCAGCGTTGATAGCTGGAACACCGGGGAGCTGTTTTTT
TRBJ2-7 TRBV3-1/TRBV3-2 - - CASSQGPPYEQYF TGTGCCAGCAGCCAAGGGCCCCCCTACGAGCAGTACTTC
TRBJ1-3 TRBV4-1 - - CASSQDVRGSRSGNTIYF TGCGCCAGCAGCCAAGATGTTCGGGGTAGTCGATCTGGAAACACCATATATTTT
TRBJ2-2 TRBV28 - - CASSLDRMNTGELFF TGTGCCAGCAGTTTAGACAGGATGAACACCGGGGAGCTGTTTTTT
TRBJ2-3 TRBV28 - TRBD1 CASLWQGGTDTQYF TGTGCCAGCCTCTGGCAGGGGGGCACAGATACGCAGTATTTT
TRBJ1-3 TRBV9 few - CASSEQFSGNTIYF TGTGCCAGCAGCGAACAGTTCTCTGGAAACACCATATATTTT
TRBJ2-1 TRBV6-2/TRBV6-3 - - CASSYSGGGYYNEQFF TGTGCCAGCAGTTACTCAGGGGGGGGCTACTACAATGAGCAGTTCTTC
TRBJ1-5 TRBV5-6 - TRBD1 CASSLDRDRGYSNQPQHF TGTGCCAGCAGCCTAGACCGGGACAGGGGATATAGCAATCAGCCCCAGCATTTT
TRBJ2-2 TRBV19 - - CASSMVVTPNTGELFF TGTGCCAGTAGTATGGTAGTGACACCGAACACCGGGGAGCTGTTTTTT
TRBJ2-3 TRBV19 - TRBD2 CASRISGGKDTQYF TGTGCCAGTAGGATTAGCGGGGGGAAAGATACGCAGTATTTT
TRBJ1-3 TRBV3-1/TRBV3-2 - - CATGSGKNTIYF TGTGCCACCGGATCAGGGAAGAACACCATATATTTT
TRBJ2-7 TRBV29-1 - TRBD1 CSVVSDRGRHF TGCAGCGTTGTTTCGGACAGGGGCCGGCACTTC
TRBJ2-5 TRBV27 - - CASSLQGSGGTQYF TGTGCCAGCAGTTTACAGGGCTCAGGTGGGACCCAGTACTTC
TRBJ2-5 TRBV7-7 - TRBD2 CASSPRTSGGSETQYF TGTGCTAGCAGCCCCCGGACTAGCGGGGGGTCGGAGACCCAGTACTTC
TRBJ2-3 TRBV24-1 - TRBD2 CATSDPRRGTGTDTQYF TGTGCCACCAGTGACCCCAGGCGGGGGACGGGCACAGATACGCAGTATTTT
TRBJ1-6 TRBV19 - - CASSSEGTQNSPLHF TGTGCCAGTAGTTCCGAGGGGACACAGAATTCACCCCTCCACTTT
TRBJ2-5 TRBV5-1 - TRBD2 CASSLVGGGTQETQYF TGCGCCAGCAGCTTGGTCGGCGGGGGGACCCAAGAGACCCAGTACTTC
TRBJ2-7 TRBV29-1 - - CSVLGGSLTRGVNEQYF TGCAGCGTTCTTGGGGGGAGTCTCACTCGAGGGGTCAACGAGCAGTACTTC
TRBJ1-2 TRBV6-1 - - CASSEQGLGGYTF TGTGCCAGCAGTGAACAGGGTCTTGGTGGCTACACCTTC
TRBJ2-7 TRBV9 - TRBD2 CASSVSGTSGYEQYF TGTGCCAGCAGCGTCTCCGGAACTAGCGGCTACGAGCAGTACTTC
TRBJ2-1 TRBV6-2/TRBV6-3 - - CASSYAINRGGDEQFF TGTGCCAGCAGTTACGCCATCAACAGGGGAGGCGATGAGCAGTTCTTC
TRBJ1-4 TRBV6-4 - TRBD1 CASSSYKGAELFF TGTGCCAGCAGCTCGTATAAGGGGGCTGAACTGTTTTTT
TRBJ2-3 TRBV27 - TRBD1 CASRRTGITDTQYF TGTGCCAGCAGAAGGACAGGAATCACAGATACGCAGTATTTT
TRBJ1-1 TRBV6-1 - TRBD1 CASSATTGGANTEAFF TGTGCCAGCAGTGCCACGACAGGGGGAGCGAACACTGAAGCTTTCTTT
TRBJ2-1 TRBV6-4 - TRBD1 CASRPSGGSYNEQFF TGTGCCAGCAGACCTTCAGGGGGCTCCTACAATGAGCAGTTCTTC
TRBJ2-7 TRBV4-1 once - CASSQETRQNEQYF TGCGCCAGCAGCCAAGAGACGAGACAGAACGAGCAGTACTTC
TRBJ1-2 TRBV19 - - CASSMYPTVRSGYTF TGTGCCAGTAGTATGTATCCGACAGTGCGATCTGGCTACACCTTC
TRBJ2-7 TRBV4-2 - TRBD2 CASSQVGLAEGSYEQYF TGTGCCAGCAGCCAAGTAGGACTAGCGGAAGGTTCCTACGAGCAGTACTTC
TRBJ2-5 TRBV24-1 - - CATSGGSETQYF TGTGCCACCAGTGGAGGTAGCGAGACCCAGTACTTC
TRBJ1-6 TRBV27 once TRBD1 CASSGDRGHVYSPLHF TGTGCCAGCAGTGGCGACAGGGGGCACGTCTATTCACCCCTCCACTTT
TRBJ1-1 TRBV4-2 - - CASSQGRGKRAFF TGTGCCAGCAGCCAAGGACGAGGGAAAAGGGCTTTCTTT